Shown below are 21 T cell receptor beta chains from a single sample sequenced in a study of Ad26.COV2.S vaccination and SARS-CoV-2 variants. This sample's treatment: roughly 19 received Ad26.COV2.S at low or high dose, single or two shots; several received placebo; per-sample allocation not given. Material that was analyzed had been drawn on day 63 after the first vaccine or placebo injection. Method: immunoSEQ multiplex PCR; TCRdb's copy keeps in-frame clones and lacks some. The sample includes about 250,000 clones, about 83% of them seen just once. Material: peripheral blood, obtained in a trial of Ad26.COV2.S vaccine versus placebo. The source of these receptors is a person aged 18-60 years who received the Ad26.COV2.S COVID-19 vaccine or a placebo.

This clone has just one count. J is TRBJ1-6 and V is TRBV4-1; a weak D match, TRBD1 (5 bases). This CDR3 comprises 14 residues. Germline CDR1 and CDR2: MGHRA and YSYEKL. Between the trimmed V and J ends, which lost 0 bases and 10 bases, there was a span of 10 bases. The CDR3: CASSQDRVRSPLHF. In DNA form, the CDR3 reads TGCGCCAGCAGCCAAGACAGGGTTCGATCACCCCTCCACTTT.

This rearrangement joins TRBV6-2 or TRBV6-3 to TRBJ2-5; TRBD2 matches 11 bases. This CDR3 contains 17 residues. The junction had 12 bases not matched to a gene; V was cut back by 5 bases and J by 4 bases. The germline CDR1 and CDR2 sequences are MNHEY and SVGEGT. The DNA of the CDR3 is TGTGCCAGCAGTCAAGGAGTGACTAGCGGGATGGGAGAGACCCAGTACTTC. As protein: CASSQGVTSGMGETQYF.

This sequence joins TRBV19 and TRBJ2-7; 11 bases fit TRBD1. Germline V gene lookup returns CDR1 LNHDA and CDR2 SQIVND (reference sequence). The CDR3 is 12 amino acids. Losses at the gene ends were 10 bases for V and 6 bases for J; bases not matched to a gene: 5. DNA for the CDR3: TGTGCCACGCGGACAGGGGGCGCCGAGCAGTACTTC. It specifies CATRTGGAEQYF.

The rearrangement links TRBV2 to TRBJ2-4, with D perhaps given as TRBD1 or TRBD2 (5 bases each). Germline-derived CDR1 and CDR2 are SNHLY and FYNNEI. The ends were cut back, 8 bases at V and 7 bases at J, with 18 bases in the middle. The CDR3 is 14 residues long. The CDR3 protein is CASGGALVRNIQYF. DNA of the CDR3: TGTGCCAGCGGGGGAGCTTTAGTACGCAACATTCAGTACTTC.

V and J are TRBV15 and TRBJ1-2; no clear D gene. The V end was cut by 0 bases, the J end by 8 bases, with 13 bases between. The CDR3 totals 14 residues. CDR1 is LNHNV and CDR2 is YYDKDF in the germline V gene (reference sequence). The CDR3 loop is CATSRDQGFGGYTF. Written as DNA, the CDR3 is TGTGCCACCAGCAGAGATCAAGGGTTCGGGGGCTACACCTTC.

About this clone itself: Other DNA variants within this sample encode the same CDR3. The chain recombines TRBV3-1 (or the pseudogene TRBV3-2) with TRBJ2-5; TRBD2 aligns across 10 bases. The CDR3 runs 15 residues. Germline lookup yields CDR1 LGHDT and CDR2 YNNKEL (reference sequence). V shed 1 base and J 1 base; nucleotides not matched to a gene: 0. DNA of the CDR3: TGTGCCAGCAGCCAAGGACTAGCGGGCCAAGAGACCCAGTACTTC. As protein: CASSQGLAGQETQYF.

J is TRBJ1-4 and V is TRBV30, with D unresolved. Germline V gene lookup returns CDR1 GTSNPN and CDR2 SVGIG (reference sequence). V gave up 3 bases and J gave up 2 bases, with 7 bases separating them. The CDR3 totals 13 residues. The CDR3 DNA follows: TGTGCCTGGAGCGCCCGGACTAATGAAAAACTGTTTTTT. As protein: CAWSARTNEKLFF. The whole variable domain, remainder taken from reference TRBV30 and TRBJ1-4, is SQTIHQWPATLVQPVGSPLSLECTVEGTSNPNLYWYRQAAGRGLQLLFYSVGIGQISSEVPQNLSASRPQDRQFILSSKKLLLSDSGFYLCAWSARTNEKLFFGSGTQLSVL.

The chain employs TRBV5-6 and TRBJ2-1; 7 nucleotides agree with TRBD2. The CDR3 runs to 14 residues. The germline V gene encodes CDR1 SGHDT and CDR2 YYEEEE. The V gene end was trimmed by 5 bases and the J gene end by 2 bases; junction bases not matched to a gene: 4. The CDR3 DNA is TGTGCCAGCAGACCGGGGGGAACCTACAATGAGCAGTTCTTC. The encoded protein is CASRPGGTYNEQFF.

V is TRBV3-1 (or the pseudogene TRBV3-2) and J is TRBJ1-1, with D perhaps matching TRBD1 (5 bases). V gave up 1 base and J gave up 0 bases, with 12 bases separating them. The germline CDR1 and CDR2 sequences are LGHDT and YNNKEL (reference sequence). This CDR3 spans 16 amino acids. The CDR3 reads CASSQGGMWMNTEAFF. CDR3 DNA sequence: TGTGCCAGCAGCCAAGGGGGGATGTGGATGAACACTGAAGCTTTCTTT.

The chain couples TRBV15 to TRBJ2-7; D remains ambiguous. This CDR3 comprises 13 residues. Deletions cut 0 bases from V and 2 bases from J, with 5 bases between. Germline values: CDR1 LNHNV, CDR2 YYDKDF (reference sequence). The CDR3 protein is CATSRDWTYEQYF. The CDR3, as DNA: TGTGCCACCAGCAGAGATTGGACCTACGAGCAGTACTTC.

This sequence joins TRBV18 and TRBJ2-7; D possibly corresponds to TRBD2 (5 bases). Germline V gives CDR1 KGHSH, CDR2 LQKENI. The CDR3 totals 15 residues. V lost 3 bases to trimming and J lost 7 bases, with 19 bases between them. The CDR3 sequence is CASSPTSASAGEQYV. The CDR3 DNA reads as TGTGCCAGCTCACCCACTAGTGCTTCTGCTGGTGAGCAGTACGTC.

V usage is TRBV5-4 and J usage is TRBJ2-3; D is possibly TRBD2 (6 bases). There are 18 residues in the CDR3. V lost 1 base to trimming and J lost 9 bases, with 27 bases between them. The V gene's germline CDR1 is SGHNT and CDR2 YYREEE (reference sequence). The CDR3 sequence: CASSLLGMQGGPVFTQYF. For the CDR3, the DNA is TGTGCCAGCAGCTTGTTGGGAATGCAAGGAGGGCCGGTGTTCACGCAGTATTTT.

The chain couples TRBV7-6 to TRBJ2-3, with TRBD2 identical over 8 bases. Unmatched junction bases numbered 11, after V lost 4 bases and J lost 2 bases. The germline CDR1 and CDR2 sequences are SGHVS and FNYEAQ. There are 17 residues in the CDR3. In DNA form, the CDR3 reads TGTGCCAGCAGCTCCCGGGGGGGGGTCCCCCACACAGATACGCAGTATTTT. Protein sequence: CASSSRGGVPHTDTQYF.

V usage is TRBV29-1 and J usage is TRBJ2-7, with D perhaps TRBD1 or TRBD2 (6 bases each). The V end lost 4 bases, the J end lost 3 bases, and 16 bases lay between the germline ends. The CDR3 has 14 residues. Germline V gives CDR1 SQVTM, CDR2 ANQGSEA. Here the CDR3 reads CSVGVPGARYEQYF. CDR3 nucleotide sequence: TGCAGCGTTGGTGTCCCGGGGGCCCGCTACGAGCAGTACTTC.

The V and J genes are TRBV9 and TRBJ2-1; a possible D gene is TRBD2 (6 bases). Per the germline V gene, CDR1 is SGDLS and CDR2 is YYNGEE. V was cut by 1 base and J by 7 bases, with 9 bases left in between. The CDR3 consists of 13 residues. CDR3 in DNA: TGTGCCAGCAGCGTACAGGCGGGGAATGAGCAGTTCTTC. The encoded protein is CASSVQAGNEQFF.

The J gene is TRBJ2-2, the V gene TRBV14; 11 positions agree with TRBD2. The CDR3 sequence is 16 residues long. Germline lookup yields CDR1 SGHDN and CDR2 FVKESK. Trimming removed 3 bases from V and 4 bases from J; junction bases left unmatched: 4. CDR3 region: CASSHPGLAATGELFF. For the CDR3, the DNA is TGTGCCAGCAGCCATCCGGGACTAGCGGCCACCGGGGAGCTGTTTTTT.

The genes are TRBV6-4 and TRBJ2-3; D is unresolved. Germline V gene sequence: CDR1 MRHNA, CDR2 SNTAGT. The CDR3 spans 13 residues. Deletions cut 2 bases from V and 5 bases from J, with 8 bases between. CDR3 in amino acids: CASSDGVVDTQYF. The CDR3 DNA is TGTGCCAGCAGTGACGGGGTAGTAGATACGCAGTATTTT.

The rearrangement uses TRBV7-9 and TRBJ2-3, with D possibly being TRBD2 (6 bases). Trimming removed 4 bases at V and 1 base at J, with 9 bases between. Germline V gene sequence: CDR1 SEHNR, CDR2 FQNEAQ (reference sequence). The CDR3 contains 14 residues. CDR3 bases: TGTGCCAGCAGCTACACGGGAGGCACAGATACGCAGTATTTT. Translating it yields CASSYTGGTDTQYF.

This CDR3 is CASSEAEAHTEAFF. The CDR3, as DNA: TGTGCCAGCAGTGAAGCGGAGGCCCACACTGAAGCTTTCTTT. The chain combines TRBV2 with TRBJ1-1; D is unclear. CDR1 is SNHLY, CDR2 FYNNEI, per germline. This CDR3 region has 14 residues. Trimming took off 0 bases at V and 3 bases at J, with 8 bases between the two ends.

In DNA, the CDR3 is TGTGCCAGCTCACCAAGGACATCTGAAAACATTCAGTACTTC. Its translation is CASSPRTSENIQYF. The genes are TRBV18 and TRBJ2-4, with D possibly being TRBD1 (5 bases). V lost 2 bases to trimming and J lost 5 bases, with 10 bases between them. This CDR3 is 14 amino acids long. Germline lookup yields CDR1 KGHSH and CDR2 LQKENI.

As regards this clone: An end of the junction does not agree with germline; a read error may underlie this. The chain is built from TRBV30 and TRBJ2-5, with D perhaps TRBD1 or TRBD2 (6 bases each). The CDR3 runs 15 residues. Looked up from germline, CDR1 is GTSNPN and CDR2 is SVGIG (reference sequence). In DNA form, the CDR3 reads TGTGCCTGGAGTATCTTTCGGGGGCACCAGGAGACCCAGTACTTC. Residues: CAWSIFRGHQETQYF.